A single sample is the source of the 21 T cell receptor beta chains below, sequenced in a study of cytomegalovirus exposure and HLA in healthy donors (TCRdb year 2017). Library method: the immunoSEQ multiplex PCR assay. TCRdb mirrors the immuneACCESS table, restricted to in-frame sequences. Some clones are absent from its copies; in checked studies, under half trace to an unresolved V gene, and the reason for the others is unknown. The sample table shows some 250,000 clones, and 90% are seen once. The ten biggest clones cover less than 0.4% of the sample. Sequencing was performed on PBMCs. These receptors were collected from a woman aged 18-35 years in good health and CMV-seronegative.

This chain connects TRBV5-1 to TRBJ1-6, with D possibly TRBD1 on 5 matching bases. Germline values: CDR1 SGHRS, CDR2 YFSETQ. CDR3 length: 14 residues. V lost 0 bases and J lost 8, with 9 bases in between. This CDR3 is CASSLGTPDSPLHF. CDR3 nucleotides: TGCGCCAGCAGCTTGGGGACACCCGATTCACCCCTCCACTTT.

V usage is TRBV4-1 and J usage is TRBJ1-2, with 11 bases matching TRBD1. V dropped 4 bases and J dropped 2; count of bases not matched to a gene: 3. In germline, CDR1 is MGHRA, CDR2 YSYEKL. The CDR3 loop spans 15 amino acids. As DNA, the CDR3 is TGCGCCAGCAGCCCCGGACAGGGGGCGAACTATGGCTACACCTTC. Translated, it gives CASSPGQGANYGYTF.

The chain couples TRBV2 to TRBJ2-7, with D possibly TRBD1 on 6 matching bases. Trimming stripped 3 bases from V and 7 bases from J, with 10 bases between. The CDR3 is 12 residues long. The germline CDR1 and CDR2 sequences are SNHLY and FYNNEI. In DNA form, the CDR3 reads TGTGCCAGCAGTGACCGGGGACAAGAGCAGTACTTC. This translates into CASSDRGQEQYF.

This chain joins TRBV30 and TRBJ1-2; TRBD1 matches at 11 bases. Germline trimming cut 4 bases from V and 7 bases from J; bases unmatched to any gene: 11. This CDR3 is built from 15 residues. CDR1 is GTSNPN, CDR2 SVGIG, per germline (reference sequence). CDR3 amino acids: CAWKGGQGALGGYTF. Written as DNA, the CDR3 is TGTGCCTGGAAGGGCGGACAGGGGGCCTTGGGTGGCTACACCTTC.

This clone appeared once. The chain has TRBV2 and TRBJ2-5, with no clear D. Germline-derived CDR1 and CDR2 are SNHLY and FYNNEI. The length of the CDR3 is 12 residues. V dropped 3 bases and J dropped 2 bases, with 4 bases sitting between them. The CDR3 region is CASSDIQETQYF. CDR3 in DNA: TGTGCCAGCAGTGATATACAAGAGACCCAGTACTTC.

This chain connects TRBV30 to TRBJ2-3, with 9 bases identical to TRBD2. Germline CDR1 GTSNPN, CDR2 SVGIG (reference sequence). The CDR3 has 16 residues. Germline trimming cut 4 bases from V and 2 bases from J; bases unmatched to any gene: 10. CDR3 in DNA: TGTGCCTGGAAGCGAACAAGCGGGGGGCCCACAGATACGCAGTATTTT. It encodes CAWKRTSGGPTDTQYF.

The rearrangement links TRBV28 to TRBJ1-1; 7 positions agree with TRBD1. Germline V lookup: CDR1 MDHEN, CDR2 SYDVKM. J lost 4 bases, V lost 7 bases, and 9 bases had no gene match. The CDR3 runs 14 residues. The CDR3 nucleotides read TGTGCCAGCACTCGATTGGGGACAGTCACTGAAGCTTTCTTT. Its translation: CASTRLGTVTEAFF.

This clone was counted once. The gene calls are TRBV5-1 and TRBJ2-3, with no clear D. Germline V gives CDR1 SGHRS, CDR2 YFSETQ. This CDR3 comprises 15 residues. V was trimmed by 5 bases and J by 5 bases, leaving 18 bases between them. This CDR3 is CASSLGTGLGDTQYF. As DNA, the CDR3 is TGCGCCAGCAGTCTCGGAACCGGGTTGGGAGATACGCAGTATTTT.

In DNA, the CDR3 is TGTGCCAGCAGACTAGGAGTCACCGGGGAGCTGTTTTTT. Protein: CASRLGVTGELFF. The chain links TRBV27 to TRBJ2-2; a weak D match, TRBD2 (5 bases). This CDR3 is 13 amino acids long. V was trimmed by 6 bases and J by 4 bases, leaving 9 bases between them. Germline V gene lookup returns CDR1 MNHEY and CDR2 SMNVEV (reference sequence).

The chain combines TRBV7-2 with TRBJ1-4; 9 bases are a match to TRBD1. The CDR3 is 17 residues long. Per germline, CDR1 SGHTA and CDR2 FQGNSA. The ends lost 1 base at V and 8 bases at J; junction bases unmatched: 11. CDR3 sequence reads: CASSLVPPGQGREKLFF. The CDR3 bases are TGTGCCAGCAGCTTAGTCCCCCCGGGACAGGGAAGGGAAAAACTGTTTTTT.

V usage is TRBV20-1 and J usage is TRBJ2-7; the D gene is possibly TRBD1 (5 bases). There are 11 residues in the CDR3. Germline CDR1 is DFQATT and CDR2 is SNEGSKA (reference sequence). V gave up 6 bases and J gave up 2 bases, with 8 bases separating them. The CDR3 region has the DNA TGCAGTGCCCCAGGGACCTACGAGCAGTACTTC. Translating gives CSAPGTYEQYF.

The chain's CDR3 is CASRTIRDRALSGNTIYF. The CDR3 DNA reads TGTGCCAGCAGGACGATCCGGGACAGGGCTTTGTCTGGAAACACCATATATTTT. This sequence joins TRBV2 and TRBJ1-3; 9 bases fit TRBD1. Germline trimming cut 6 bases from V and 1 base from J; bases unmatched to any gene: 13. CDR3 length: 18 amino acids. Germline V gene lookup returns CDR1 SNHLY and CDR2 FYNNEI.

The chain couples TRBV13 to TRBJ1-5; D gene ambiguous. CDR1 and CDR2 (germline): PRHDT, FYEKMQ (reference sequence). This CDR3 has 16 residues. Trimming shortened V by 0 bases and J by 5 bases, and 14 bases separated the two germline ends. The CDR3 DNA is TGTGCCAGCAGCTTAGGGCTCCCGGGGAGTGATCAGCCCCAGCATTTT. Protein product: CASSLGLPGSDQPQHF.

The chain joins TRBV28 to TRBJ1-2, with 10 bases that match TRBD1. Germline V gives CDR1 MDHEN, CDR2 SYDVKM. There are 13 residues in the CDR3. The trim removed 7 bases at V and 3 bases at J, leaving 2 bases unmatched. CDR3: CASMGQGYYGYTF. CDR3 bases: TGTGCCAGCATGGGACAGGGGTACTATGGCTACACCTTC.

This rearrangement joins TRBV6-5 to TRBJ2-3, with TRBD2 matching 16 bases. Germline lookup yields CDR1 MNHEY and CDR2 SVGAGI. The J segment lost 4 bases and the V segment lost 5 bases, leaving 0 bases of the junction unmatched. This CDR3 contains 15 residues. CDR3 amino acids: CASSGTSGGADTQYF. Here the CDR3 DNA reads TGTGCCAGCAGTGGGACTAGCGGGGGGGCAGATACGCAGTATTTT.

This clone has just a few counts. Written as DNA, the CDR3 is TGTGCCAGCAGCTTAGTCGACAGGGGAGGAGAGACCCAGTACTTC. It specifies CASSLVDRGGETQYF. The rearrangement links TRBV7-7 to TRBJ2-5, with 8 bases matching TRBD1. J gave up 4 bases and V 1 base, and 5 bases lay outside the gene matches. Germline V gives CDR1 SSHAT, CDR2 FNYEAQ (reference sequence). CDR3 size: 15 residues.

This chain joins TRBV6-6 and TRBJ1-5, with D tentatively TRBD1 (6 bases). Germline V gives CDR1 MNHNY, CDR2 SVGAGI (reference sequence). This CDR3 has 13 residues. The ends were cut back, 4 bases at V and 4 bases at J, with 8 bases in the middle. The CDR3 protein is CASSLQGNQPQHF. For the CDR3, the DNA is TGTGCCAGCAGTTTACAGGGTAATCAGCCCCAGCATTTT.

The V call is TRBV7-8, the J call TRBJ2-2; no clear D. Trimming stripped 4 bases from V and 7 bases from J, with 22 bases between. Germline V gene lookup returns CDR1 SGHVS and CDR2 FQNEAQ. The CDR3 runs 17 residues. The CDR3 DNA reads TGTGCCAGCAGCTCCGAATGGGCGAATCGCCGAATCGGGGAGCTGTTTTTT. It specifies CASSSEWANRRIGELFF.

The chain combines TRBV2 with TRBJ1-2; weak D call: TRBD1 (5 bases). The CDR3 contains 16 residues. Germline loops: CDR1 SNHLY, CDR2 FYNNEI. With 1 base removed from V and 0 bases from J, the gap between germline ends came to 12 bases. This CDR3 is CASSEVIQEANYGYTF. The CDR3 nucleotides read TGTGCCAGCAGTGAAGTCATACAGGAAGCTAACTATGGCTACACCTTC. Based on the CDR3 plus reference TRBV2 and TRBJ1-2, the full variable domain is EPEVTQTPSHQVTQMGQEVILRCVPISNHLYFYWYRQILGQKVEFLVSFYNNEISEKSEIFDDQFSVERPDGSNFTLKIRSTKLEDSAMYFCASSEVIQEANYGYTFGSGTRLTVV.

This chain connects TRBV6-5 to TRBJ2-7; D unclear. The CDR3 runs to 11 residues. The germline CDR1 and CDR2 sequences are MNHEY and SVGAGI. V was cut by 5 bases and J by 1 base, with 3 bases left in between. The CDR3 nucleotides are TGTGCCAGCAGTGCGTCCTACGAGCAGTACTTC. Translation gives CASSASYEQYF.

The V gene is TRBV5-1, the J gene TRBJ2-2, with a possible D match to TRBD1 (5 bases). Trimming cost V 7 bases and J 4 bases, with 14 bases left between them. The CDR3 runs to 14 residues. Per the germline V gene, CDR1 is SGHRS and CDR2 is YFSETQ. This CDR3 is CASGLETATGELFF. For the CDR3, the DNA is TGCGCCAGCGGCCTCGAGACAGCCACCGGGGAGCTGTTTTTT.